The 4 T cell receptor beta chains below come from one sample, sequenced in a study of Ad26.COV2.S vaccination and SARS-CoV-2 variants. This table comes from immunoSEQ multiplex PCR, and its TCRdb copy is limited to in-frame clones, with some not included. This table holds about 350,000 clones, under 95% found once. Sequences were derived from peripheral blood, sampled after recovery from COVID-19. The receptor source for this set is a human donor who had recovered from COVID-19.

The CDR3 loop is CASSVGTGETEAFF. The CDR3 nucleotides are TGTGCCAGCAGCGTCGGGACAGGGGAAACTGAAGCTTTCTTT. The V and J genes are TRBV9 and TRBJ1-1, with TRBD1 identical over 10 bases. The CDR3 spans 14 residues. From germline, CDR1 is SGDLS and CDR2 YYNGEE. J was trimmed by 5 bases and V by 2 bases; bases with no gene match: 3.

This clone came up a few times. The chain is built from TRBV5-6 and TRBJ1-2; maybe TRBD1 (5 bases). Germline V gene sequence: CDR1 SGHDT, CDR2 YYEEEE. V lost 0 bases, J lost 7 bases, and 10 bases lay in between. The CDR3 has 13 amino acids. The CDR3 spells CASSLGQSSGYTF. The DNA of the CDR3 is TGTGCCAGCAGCTTGGGACAGTCCTCTGGCTACACCTTC. The variable domain in full, with the rest retrieved from reference TRBV5-6 and TRBJ1-2, is DAGVTQSPTHLIKTRGQQVTLRCSPKSGHDTVSWYQQALGQGPQFIFQYYEEEERQRGNFPDRFSGHQFPNYSSELNVNALLLGDSALYLCASSLGQSSGYTFGSGTRLTVV.

V usage is TRBV7-8 and J usage is TRBJ1-5; D ambiguous. The CDR3 contains 14 residues. The germline V gene encodes CDR1 SGHVS and CDR2 FQNEAQ. The V end lost 0 bases, the J end lost 4 bases, and 7 bases lay between the germline ends. In nucleotides, the CDR3 is TGTGCCAGCAGCTTAGCGCTAGGGAATCAGCCCCAGCATTTT. Amino acid sequence: CASSLALGNQPQHF.

The chain combines TRBV7-8 with TRBJ1-1; D not resolved. This CDR3 spans 14 amino acids. V was pared by 7 bases and J by 4 bases, with 16 bases between. The V gene's germline CDR1 is SGHVS and CDR2 FQNEAQ. CDR3 protein: CASTSTGMGTEAFF. CDR3 nucleotides: TGTGCCAGCACCTCCACTGGGATGGGCACTGAAGCTTTCTTT.